The T cell receptor (beta chain) described here comes from a study of T cell responses to AZD1222 COVID-19 vaccine. Study results and caveats: Donor demographics were predominantly white British with a female majority; clonal diversity may be underestimated. Among AZD1222 vaccinees, only six or seven were seropositive at baseline. Variant regions that are unmutated are reportedly the target of nearly half of spike-specific TCRs. CD4 TCRs covered the whole spike, strongest at regions 160-218 and 743-854.

Worth noting for this clone: Its specificity is not known.

Clones were sequenced by immunoSEQ multiplex PCR, and TCRdb holds only the in-frame ones, with some missing. The repertoire holds more than 95,000 clones, with 85% to 90% as singletons. CDR3 length equals 14 residues. The V gene lost 2 bases and the J gene lost 0 bases, with 7 bases spanning the gap. The germline V gene has CDR1 LGHDT and CDR2 YNNKEL (reference sequence). This chain uses TRBV3-1 (or the pseudogene TRBV3-2) with TRBJ1-1; the D is unclear. This TCR came from an adult in good health. Sequencing used peripheral blood, obtained on day 0 of AZD1222 vaccination. CDR3: CASSQKPMNTEAFF. The CDR3 bases are TGTGCCAGCAGCCAAAAACCCATGAACACTGAAGCTTTCTTT.